This TCR beta chain emerged from a study of cytomegalovirus exposure and HLA in healthy donors. Study-wide results and limits: It was 150 or so TCR beta chains that were listed as cytomegalovirus-associated. Within the 95 to 150 validation repertoires, first-cohort TCR clusters tended to co-occur, according to a later analysis. Most TCR sequences were uncommon, yet certain public TCRs appeared in many donors.

The repertoire was sequenced with immunoSEQ multiplex PCR; TCRdb's copy has only in-frame clones and lacks some. The sample includes about 110,000 clones, roughly 90% seen only once; the top ten take more than 2%. With regard to this clone: The antigen is undetermined.

The validation cohort, a group of over a hundred subjects, included the donors and was separate from the approximately 700-subject first cohort. The receptor's source is a young woman in good health and CMV-seronegative. The specimen was PBMCs.

CDR3 sequence reads: CASSVDGGARYEQYF. CDR3 bases: TGTGCCAGCAGTGTAGATGGGGGGGCGCGTTACGAGCAGTACTTC. The V and J genes are TRBV6-1 and TRBJ2-7; D is possibly TRBD2 (7 bases). In germline, CDR1 is MNHNS, CDR2 SASEGT. CDR3 length: 15 amino acids. V was cut by 4 bases and J by 4 bases, with 17 bases left in between.